This T cell receptor beta chain is drawn from a study of T-cell memory formation after mild COVID-19. This clonotype was picked up a small number of times. After removal of 4 bases from V and 7 bases from J, the junction contained 7 bases not matched to a gene. This CDR3 has 14 amino acids. CDR1 and CDR2 from the germline V gene are LGHNT and FRNRAP. TCRdb used MiXCR to reprocess the 5' RACE reads, holding one entry per CDR3 protein. Among 300,000 or so distinct CDR3 sequences listed, 15% to 20% were seen once. The rearrangement joins TRBV12-5 to TRBJ1-2, with 9 bases matching TRBD1. Source material: PBMCs or a T cell subset sorted from them (not recorded which). This sequence originates from a man in his late teens or twenties who had mild COVID-19 (a few samples of this study predate the infection). Cell type and time point are not known. CDR3 in DNA: TGTGCTAGTGGTTCCGGGACAGGGTCGCTTGGCTACACCTTC. Its protein product is CASGSGTGSLGYTF.